One and the same sample provided the 21 T cell receptor beta chains below, sequenced in a study of CD8 T cells in Susac syndrome. Random-hexamer reverse transcription was applied to roughly 0.5 to 1 ug RNA. TCRdb processed the immunoSEQ multiplex PCR reads anew with MiXCR; each CDR3 protein has one entry. The sample includes 250,000 or so distinct CDR3 sequences, 85% to 95% of them seen just once. Source material: CD4+ T cells from PBMCs. The receptors were gathered from a human donor with multiple sclerosis.

The chain carries TRBV5-1 and TRBJ1-1; no clear D gene. The CDR3 extends over 15 amino acids. Trimming removed 0 bases at V and 1 base at J, with 10 bases between. In germline, CDR1 is SGHRS, CDR2 YFSETQ. CDR3 sequence: CASSLGGNTNTEAFF. The CDR3 DNA follows: TGCGCCAGCAGCTTGGGAGGGAATACGAACACTGAAGCTTTCTTT.

This sequence joins TRBV24-1 and TRBJ2-1; D is uncertain. The V gene's germline CDR1 is KGHDR and CDR2 SFDVKD. Trimming left V 4 bases short and J 9 bases short, with 12 bases between. This CDR3 region has 13 residues. CDR3 in amino acids: CATSDTGRVEQFF. In nucleotides, the CDR3 is TGTGCCACCAGTGACACGGGTCGTGTTGAGCAGTTCTTC.

The rearrangement uses TRBV6-5 and TRBJ1-4; 9 nucleotides line up with TRBD1. The CDR3 consists of 14 residues. Germline-derived CDR1 and CDR2 are MNHEY and SVGAGI. Trimming cost V 6 bases and J 5 bases; bases outside gene matches: 4. The CDR3 DNA is TGTGCCAGCAGCCGTGACAGGGGGAATGAAAAACTGTTTTTT. Protein: CASSRDRGNEKLFF.

This clonotype has only one observation. Here the CDR3 DNA reads TGCGCCAGCAGCCCCCAGGTTGGGAGCACTGCGGGTGGCTACACCTTC. It translates to CASSPQVGSTAGGYTF. The chain recombines TRBV5-1 with TRBJ1-2, with unresolved D. Looked up from germline, CDR1 is SGHRS and CDR2 is YFSETQ. The CDR3 runs to 16 residues. The V end lost 4 bases, the J end lost 7 bases, and 23 bases lay between the germline ends.

CDR3 bases: TGTGCCAGCAGCCAAGAAATGGGGGATGAAAAACTGTTTTTT. It codes for CASSQEMGDEKLFF. J is TRBJ1-4 and V is TRBV3-1; tentative D call: TRBD1 (5 bases). From germline, CDR1 is LGHDT and CDR2 YNNKEL (reference sequence). The CDR3 is 14 amino acids. V lost 0 bases to trimming and J lost 6 bases, with 8 bases between them. Filled out from reference TRBV3-1 and TRBJ1-4, the complete variable domain reads DTAVSQTPKYLVTQMGNDKSIKCEQNLGHDTMYWYKQDSKKFLKIMFSYNNKELIINETVPNRFSPKSPDKAHLNLHINSLELGDSAVYFCASSQEMGDEKLFFGSGTQLSVL.

This rearrangement joins TRBV2 to TRBJ1-1, with TRBD1 matching 9 bases. The germline CDR1 and CDR2 sequences are SNHLY and FYNNEI. The CDR3 extends over 16 amino acids. V lost 7 bases to trimming and J lost 3 bases; unmatched junction nucleotides: 12. The CDR3: CASTMDRGVVYTEAFF. The CDR3 DNA reads TGTGCCAGCACCATGGACAGGGGCGTAGTATACACTGAAGCTTTCTTT.

A single count supports this clonotype. The V call is TRBV7-6, the J call TRBJ2-7, with D perhaps TRBD2 (5 bases). CDR1 and CDR2 from the germline V gene are SGHVS and FNYEAQ. The CDR3 has 13 residues. V was shortened by 5 bases and J by 9 bases, with 17 bases between the two germline ends. CDR3 nucleotides: TGTGCCAGCAGCCAGCAGTATCGGGAAAGGCAGTACTTC. The encoded protein is CASSQQYRERQYF.

The V gene is TRBV12-3 or TRBV12-4, the J gene TRBJ1-2; TRBD1 aligns across 9 bases. The V gene end was trimmed by 3 bases and the J gene end by 7 bases; junction bases not matched to a gene: 9. This CDR3 spans 15 amino acids. The CDR3 DNA reads as TGTGCCAGCAGTTTTATGGGACAGGGCGCGGGTGGCTACACCTTC. Translated: CASSFMGQGAGGYTF.

The chain combines TRBV3-1 with TRBJ2-7, with D possibly matching TRBD1 (6 bases). The CDR3 sequence is 18 residues long. The germline V gene encodes CDR1 LGHDT and CDR2 YNNKEL (reference sequence). Trimming cost V 4 bases and J 0 bases, with 22 bases left between them. In DNA form, the CDR3 reads TGTGCCAGCAGCCCCGAACCCGCCCACACAGGGAGCTCCTACGAGCAGTACTTC. Encoded protein: CASSPEPAHTGSSYEQYF.

This CDR3 is CASSTSRANTEAFF. CDR3 coding DNA: TGTGCCAGCAGCACAAGCAGAGCGAACACTGAAGCTTTCTTT. V and J are TRBV9 and TRBJ1-1; D gene unclear. CDR3 length: 14 amino acids. Trimming took 4 bases from V and 1 from J, leaving 11 bases between them. Germline V CDR1 and CDR2: SGDLS, YYNGEE. The full variable domain, with the rest looked up from reference TRBV9 and TRBJ1-1, is DSGVTQTPKHLITATGQRVTLRCSPRSGDLSVYWYQQSLDQGLQFLIQYYNGEERAKGNILERFSAQQFPDLHSELNLSSLELGDSALYFCASSTSRANTEAFFGQGTRLTVV.

The CDR3 nucleotides read TGTGCCAGTAACCCGAGGGGACAGGGGCTCTCTGGGGCCAACGTCCTGACTTTC. Translating it yields CASNPRGQGLSGANVLTF. The V call is TRBV19, the J call TRBJ2-6; TRBD1 matches at 10 bases. Germline CDR1 and CDR2: LNHDA and SQIVND (reference sequence). The CDR3 length is 18 residues. The V gene end was trimmed by 7 bases and the J gene end by 0 bases; junction bases not matched to a gene: 9.

The chain recombines TRBV18 with TRBJ2-5; no definite D call. The CDR3 has 13 residues. CDR1 and CDR2 (germline): KGHSH, LQKENI. Trimming left V 3 bases short and J 6 bases short, with 11 bases between. CDR3 DNA sequence: TGTGCCAGCTCACCTACCCATCTCCAGACCCAGTACTTC. It is translated as CASSPTHLQTQYF.

The J gene is TRBJ1-2, the V gene TRBV29-1, with D maybe TRBD1 (5 bases). The CDR3 consists of 15 residues. The germline gives CDR1 SQVTM, CDR2 ANQGSEA. V lost 4 bases and J lost 1, with 16 bases in between. The CDR3 protein is CSVGGGEVGNYGYTF. CDR3 sequence (DNA): TGCAGCGTTGGTGGAGGGGAAGTCGGTAACTATGGCTACACCTTC.

The CDR3 protein is CAIQGLLPGELFF. The CDR3 DNA reads TGTGCCATCCAGGGACTCCTACCCGGGGAGCTGTTTTTT. This chain connects TRBV24-1 to TRBJ2-2, with a weak D call TRBD2 (6 bases). CDR3 length: 13 amino acids. Trimming stripped 11 bases from V and 6 bases from J, with 15 bases between. The germline gives CDR1 KGHDR, CDR2 SFDVKD.

In this sample, this clonotype turned up once. This chain uses TRBV27 with TRBJ2-5, with D possibly being TRBD2 (6 bases). The germline V and J ends were trimmed by 0 bases and 5 bases, with 10 bases remaining between them. The CDR3 has 14 residues. Per germline, CDR1 MNHEY and CDR2 SMNVEV (reference sequence). The CDR3, as DNA: TGTGCCAGCAGTTTATCGCCTAGCGTCGAGACCCAGTACTTC. This gives the protein CASSLSPSVETQYF.

The gene calls are TRBV5-6 and TRBJ2-1; weak D call: TRBD2 (5 bases). Germline assignment: CDR1 SGHDT and CDR2 YYEEEE. The CDR3 runs to 13 residues. The V and J ends lost 3 bases and 8 bases respectively, with 12 bases between them. CDR3 amino acids: CASSWTPEDEQFF. The DNA for the CDR3 is TGTGCCAGCAGCTGGACTCCGGAGGATGAGCAGTTCTTC.

This chain connects TRBV7-9 to TRBJ1-2, with D possibly TRBD1 on 6 matching bases. V lost 5 bases and J 3 bases, leaving 10 bases between the germline ends. Germline CDR1 SEHNR, CDR2 FQNEAQ (reference sequence). The CDR3 runs to 13 residues. The CDR3 nucleotides are TGTGCCAGCAGCCCGGGACAATACTATGGCTACACCTTC. It codes for CASSPGQYYGYTF.

The gene calls are TRBV28 and TRBJ2-2; 11 bases are shared with TRBD1. CDR1 is MDHEN, CDR2 SYDVKM, per germline. There are 16 residues in the CDR3. The V gene end was trimmed by 6 bases and the J gene end by 3 bases; junction bases not matched to a gene: 6. The CDR3 coding sequence is TGTGCCAGCAGCCCGGGACAGGGGGTGGACACCGGGGAGCTGTTTTTT. This sequence encodes CASSPGQGVDTGELFF.

The gene calls are TRBV20-1 and TRBJ2-4; perhaps TRBD2 as D (5 bases). With 2 bases removed from V and 0 bases from J, the gap between germline ends came to 14 bases. CDR1 is DFQATT, CDR2 SNEGSKA, per germline (reference sequence). CDR3 length: 16 amino acids. The CDR3 loop is CSARRSGILAKNIQYF. CDR3 DNA sequence: TGCAGTGCTAGAAGATCCGGGATTCTAGCCAAAAACATTCAGTACTTC.

The CDR3 reads CASSIQQAGEKLFF. The DNA of the CDR3 is TGTGCCAGTAGTATTCAACAGGCCGGGGAAAAACTGTTTTTT. V usage is TRBV19 and J usage is TRBJ1-4; a possible D gene is TRBD1 (5 bases). CDR1 LNHDA and CDR2 SQIVND come from the germline V gene (reference sequence). The CDR3 spans 14 residues. The ends were cut back, 3 bases at V and 8 bases at J, with 13 bases in the middle.

The V gene is TRBV6-1, the J gene TRBJ2-7; 9 bases line up with TRBD1. The J segment lost 4 bases and the V segment lost 6 bases, leaving 10 bases of the junction unmatched. Germline values: CDR1 MNHNS, CDR2 SASEGT. The CDR3 covers 15 residues. The CDR3 here is CASRRGGQGLYEQYF. DNA of the CDR3: TGTGCCAGCAGGAGGGGGGGACAGGGTCTTTACGAGCAGTACTTC.